Listed here are 23 T cell receptor beta chains from one sample, sequenced in a study of beta chain features in type 1 diabetes. Study-wide points: Moderate but significant shortening of TCRB CDR3s was recorded in all four CD4+ subsets from Type 1 diabetes patients.

Their target antigens are unknown. Expressed TCRB transcripts were sequenced after all isolated RNA was converted to cDNA. Measured with immunoSEQ multiplex PCR; TCRdb has only the in-frame clones, and not every one. The sample holds about 140,000 clones, roughly an eighth seen once. Sequencing was carried out using central memory CD4+ T cells from blood. The receptors were gathered from a man between 18 and 29 years old with type 1 diabetes.

This clone was seen a few times. The V call is TRBV28, the J call TRBJ2-5; 9 bases are shared with TRBD1. Near its end, the DNA agrees better with TRBJ2-7, so the J call may be wrong. The CDR3 is 15 amino acids. The germline CDR1 and CDR2 sequences are MDHEN and SYDVKM. The CDR3 is CASLDEGQGLYEQYF. As DNA, the CDR3 is TGTGCCAGTTTAGACGAGGGACAGGGACTCTACGAGCAGTACTTC.

This clone was observed a handful of times. This chain links TRBV30 with TRBJ1-3; D remains unclear. The CDR3 totals 13 residues. CDR1 is GTSNPN and CDR2 is SVGIG in the germline V gene (reference sequence). V lost 4 bases and J 4 bases, leaving 11 bases between the germline ends. CDR3: CAWNRLGGNTIYF. The CDR3 region has the DNA TGTGCCTGGAACCGCCTGGGGGGAAACACCATATATTTT.

The sample holds many counts of this clone. V and J are TRBV6-1 and TRBJ2-2; no clear D gene. The CDR3 length is 14 residues. The germline CDR1 and CDR2 sequences are MNHNS and SASEGT. V dropped 4 bases and J dropped 0 bases, with 6 bases sitting between them. The CDR3 coding sequence is TGTGCCAGCAGTGGGGTTTCGAACACCGGGGAGCTGTTTTTT. The encoded protein is CASSGVSNTGELFF.

This chain uses TRBV15 with TRBJ2-1; perhaps TRBD1 as D (6 bases). The CDR3 is 14 residues long. The ends were cut back, 4 bases at V and 11 bases at J, with 18 bases in the middle. Germline CDR1 and CDR2: LNHNV and YYDKDF (reference sequence). CDR3 residues: CATSISRYQGQQFF. CDR3 bases: TGTGCCACCAGCATCAGTAGGTATCAGGGGCAGCAGTTCTTC.

The table lists this clone with a few counts. The genes are TRBV7-2 and TRBJ2-2, with TRBD1 matching 8 bases. V gave up 4 bases and J gave up 5 bases; unmatched junction bases: 3. CDR3 length: 14 amino acids. The germline V gene has CDR1 SGHTA and CDR2 FQGNSA. The CDR3 bases are TGTGCCAGCAGCTATCAGGGGGCAACCGGGGAGCTGTTTTTT. It is translated as CASSYQGATGELFF.

The chain combines TRBV2 with TRBJ2-2; 8 bases are shared with TRBD2. This CDR3 has 14 residues. Germline lookup yields CDR1 SNHLY and CDR2 FYNNEI. The V gene end was trimmed by 10 bases and the J gene end by 1 base; junction bases not matched to a gene: 5. As DNA, the CDR3 is TGTGCCACCGCGAGCGGGGGGAACACCGGGGAGCTGTTTTTT. Amino acids: CATASGGNTGELFF.

V gene TRBV5-1 combines with J gene TRBJ2-1; 9 bases are shared with TRBD2. V was clipped by 3 bases and J by 9 bases; unmatched bases: 4. The germline gives CDR1 SGHRS, CDR2 YFSETQ. The CDR3 is 13 amino acids. CDR3 region: CASSSPTSGEQFF. The CDR3 DNA follows: TGCGCCAGCAGCTCCCCGACTAGCGGTGAGCAGTTCTTC.

The table lists this clone with a few counts. The chain couples TRBV5-6 to TRBJ2-3; D is ambiguous. V dropped 0 bases and J dropped 6 bases, with 14 bases sitting between them. The CDR3 totals 15 residues. In germline, CDR1 is SGHDT, CDR2 YYEEEE. In DNA, the CDR3 is TGTGCCAGCAGCTTGGTAGGGTCTCCTTGGGATACGCAGTATTTT. It is translated as CASSLVGSPWDTQYF.

This clone was observed a few times. The rearrangement links TRBV6-5 to TRBJ1-6; the D gene is possibly TRBD1 (6 bases). The CDR3 is 13 amino acids. Per the germline V gene, CDR1 is MNHEY and CDR2 is SVGAGI. The ends were cut back, 7 bases at V and 10 bases at J, with 14 bases in the middle. CDR3 region: CASTRGGRSPLHF. In nucleotides, the CDR3 is TGTGCCAGCACTCGCGGGGGCCGATCACCCCTCCACTTT.

V and J are TRBV28 and TRBJ2-3; no reliable D call. The CDR3 consists of 10 residues. Germline loops: CDR1 MDHEN, CDR2 SYDVKM. The germline V and J ends were trimmed by 10 bases and 6 bases, with 8 bases remaining between them. The CDR3 region is CATGWDTQYF. CDR3 bases: TGTGCCACTGGGTGGGATACGCAGTATTTT.

The chain carries TRBV18 and TRBJ1-1, with D hard to call. V shed 2 bases and J shed 7 bases, with 20 bases lying between them. The CDR3 length is 16 residues. Germline CDR1 and CDR2: KGHSH and LQKENI. The CDR3 DNA reads TGTGCCAGCTCACCAAGGCAGGTTGATCTGGGGTATGAAGCTTTCTTT. This translates into CASSPRQVDLGYEAFF.

This clone was found many times. The chain couples TRBV10-3 to TRBJ1-1, with D possibly matching TRBD1 (5 bases). Deletions cut 8 bases from V and 4 bases from J, with 11 bases between. Germline CDR1 is ENHRY and CDR2 is SYGVKD. The CDR3 extends over 12 amino acids. The CDR3 DNA sequence: TGTGCCATCTCCCTTGGGGGCACTGAAGCTTTCTTT. Its translation: CAISLGGTEAFF.

The V call is TRBV30, the J call TRBJ2-3; D unclear. CDR3 size: 14 residues. V was cut by 0 bases and J by 1 base, with 8 bases left in between. The germline V gene has CDR1 GTSNPN and CDR2 SVGIG (reference sequence). As DNA, the CDR3 is TGTGCCTGGAGTGTAGACGGACGCACAGATACGCAGTATTTT. It translates to CAWSVDGRTDTQYF.

The V gene is TRBV18, the J gene TRBJ2-5; 7 bases are a match to TRBD2. This CDR3 is built from 15 residues. Looked up from germline, CDR1 is KGHSH and CDR2 is LQKENI. V shed 2 bases and J 5 bases; nucleotides not matched to a gene: 8. The CDR3 reads CASSPTKAGSETQYF. The CDR3 nucleotides read TGTGCCAGCTCACCAACAAAAGCGGGGTCGGAGACCCAGTACTTC.

This clone was counted between two and nine times. The rearrangement joins TRBV30 to TRBJ1-4, with TRBD1 matching over 8 bases. This CDR3 is 14 amino acids long. Germline V gene data show CDR1 as GTSNPN and CDR2 as SVGIG (reference sequence). After removal of 1 base from V and 6 bases from J, the junction contained 4 bases not matched to a gene. The CDR3 protein is CAWSAPDRDEKLFF. CDR3 bases: TGTGCCTGGAGTGCCCCGGACAGGGATGAAAAACTGTTTTTT.

This clone was detected a few times. The rearrangement uses TRBV5-8 and TRBJ1-1; no definite D call. This CDR3 comprises 14 residues. V lost 6 bases to trimming and J lost 0 bases, with 12 bases between them. The V gene's germline CDR1 is SGHTS and CDR2 YDEGEE. CDR3 residues: CASTHSRMNTEAFF. The CDR3 DNA follows: TGTGCCAGCACCCACAGTAGGATGAACACTGAAGCTTTCTTT.

The chain combines TRBV5-1 with TRBJ2-7; D is unclear. The V and J ends lost 2 bases and 7 bases respectively, with 7 bases between them. Germline CDR1 is SGHRS and CDR2 is YFSETQ. The CDR3 length is 11 residues. For the CDR3, the DNA is TGCGCCAGCAGCTTAAGGCAAGAGCAGTACTTC. Protein: CASSLRQEQYF. The variable domain in full, with the rest retrieved from reference TRBV5-1 and TRBJ2-7, is KAGVTQTPRYLIKTRGQQVTLSCSPISGHRSVSWYQQTPGQGLQFLFEYFSETQRNKGNFPGRFSGRQFSNSRSEMNVSTLELGDSALYLCASSLRQEQYFGPGTRLTVT.

V is TRBV5-6 and J is TRBJ2-7; no clear D. Germline-derived CDR1 and CDR2 are SGHDT and YYEEEE. The V gene lost 4 bases and the J gene lost 3 bases, with 5 bases spanning the gap. CDR3 length equals 11 residues. The CDR3 sequence: CASSRNYEQYF. The CDR3 nucleotides are TGTGCCAGCAGCAGGAACTACGAGCAGTACTTC.

This clone was counted only a few times. V gene TRBV7-9 combines with J gene TRBJ2-3; 10 positions agree with TRBD2. The trim removed 5 bases at V and 2 bases at J, leaving 10 bases unmatched. This CDR3 is built from 17 residues. The germline V gene encodes CDR1 SEHNR and CDR2 FQNEAQ (reference sequence). The CDR3, as DNA: TGTGCCAGCAGCATATTTAGCGGGGGGACGGCCACAGATACGCAGTATTTT. Its protein is CASSIFSGGTATDTQYF.

This clone was detected ten times or more. This chain uses TRBV2 with TRBJ2-4; D remains ambiguous. The CDR3 totals 11 residues. Germline V gene lookup returns CDR1 SNHLY and CDR2 FYNNEI. V lost 0 bases and J 11 bases, leaving 5 bases between the germline ends. CDR3: CASSEAWFQYF. The DNA for the CDR3 is TGTGCCAGCAGTGAAGCATGGTTTCAGTACTTC.

The sample holds a few counts of this clone. V usage is TRBV28 and J usage is TRBJ1-1; TRBD1 matches at 12 bases. The CDR3 length is 13 residues. Germline V lookup: CDR1 MDHEN, CDR2 SYDVKM. V lost 6 bases to trimming and J lost 11 bases; unmatched junction nucleotides: 7. CDR3 sequence reads: CASRGQGAVVAFF. DNA of the CDR3: TGTGCCAGCAGGGGACAGGGGGCCGTAGTGGCTTTCTTT.

The V and J genes are TRBV5-1 and TRBJ1-2; D gene uncertain. Germline CDR1 reads SGHRS; CDR2 reads YFSETQ. The CDR3 has 14 amino acids. V shed 4 bases and J shed 4 bases, with 14 bases lying between them. The CDR3 coding sequence is TGCGCCAGCAGCGTACCGACAAGTAGCTATGGCTACACCTTC. Protein: CASSVPTSSYGYTF. Full variable domain (missing parts from reference TRBV5-1 and TRBJ1-2): KAGVTQTPRYLIKTRGQQVTLSCSPISGHRSVSWYQQTPGQGLQFLFEYFSETQRNKGNFPGRFSGRQFSNSRSEMNVSTLELGDSALYLCASSVPTSSYGYTFGSGTRLTVV.

In this sample, this clone turned up a few times. Other nucleotide sequences from this sample produce the same CDR3. The chain combines TRBV7-9 with TRBJ1-3; no clear D. CDR3 length: 13 residues. The V gene lost 5 bases and the J gene lost 0 bases, with 5 bases spanning the gap. Germline values: CDR1 SEHNR, CDR2 FQNEAQ (reference sequence). The CDR3 nucleotides read TGTGCCAGCAGCCCGTCCTCTGGAAACACCATATATTTT. This encodes CASSPSSGNTIYF.